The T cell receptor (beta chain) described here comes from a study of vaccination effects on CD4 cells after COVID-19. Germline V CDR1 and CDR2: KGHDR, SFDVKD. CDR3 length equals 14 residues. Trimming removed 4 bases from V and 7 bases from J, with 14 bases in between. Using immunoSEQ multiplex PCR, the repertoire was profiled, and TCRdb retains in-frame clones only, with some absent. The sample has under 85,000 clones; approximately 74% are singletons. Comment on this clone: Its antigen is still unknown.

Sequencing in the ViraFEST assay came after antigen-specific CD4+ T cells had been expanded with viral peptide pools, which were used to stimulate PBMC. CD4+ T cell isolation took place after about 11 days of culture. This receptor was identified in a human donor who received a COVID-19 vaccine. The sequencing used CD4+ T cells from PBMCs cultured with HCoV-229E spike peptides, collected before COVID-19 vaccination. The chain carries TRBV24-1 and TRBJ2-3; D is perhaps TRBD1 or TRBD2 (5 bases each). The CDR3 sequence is CATSDPGTHHTQYF. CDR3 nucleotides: TGTGCCACCAGTGACCCCGGGACCCACCATACGCAGTATTTT.